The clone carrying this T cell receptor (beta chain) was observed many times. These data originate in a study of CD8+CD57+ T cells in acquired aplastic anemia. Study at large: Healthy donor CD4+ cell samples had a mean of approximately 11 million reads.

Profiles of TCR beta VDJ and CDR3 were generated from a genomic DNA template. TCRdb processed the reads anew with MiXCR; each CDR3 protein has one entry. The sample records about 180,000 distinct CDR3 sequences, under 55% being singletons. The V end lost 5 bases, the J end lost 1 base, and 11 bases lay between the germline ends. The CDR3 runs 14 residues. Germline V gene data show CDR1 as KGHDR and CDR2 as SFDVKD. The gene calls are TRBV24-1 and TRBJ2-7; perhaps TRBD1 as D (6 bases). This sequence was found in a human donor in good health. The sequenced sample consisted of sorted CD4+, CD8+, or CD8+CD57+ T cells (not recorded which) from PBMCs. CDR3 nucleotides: TGTGCCACCAGTGGCCCCGGACAGTCCTACGAGCAGTACTTC. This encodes CATSGPGQSYEQYF.